This T cell receptor (beta chain) appears in the sequencing data of a study of shared clonotypes between healthy human individuals. The overall study: Aged 18 to 49, the donors were a couple of women and a few men.

It was CD45RO-negative cells, positively selected for CCR7, that made up naive CD8 cells, with terminally differentiated effector memory CD45RA+ cells excluded. Whole-study results and caveats: Naive subsets typically showed greater estimated richness than memory subsets.

Germline assignment: CDR1 LNHDA and CDR2 SQIVND (reference sequence). The CDR3 totals 16 residues. Deep was the level at which the assay was run. Per the study methods: Filtering differed for immunoSEQ, which gave only junction sequences without quality scores. Assay used: immunoSEQ multiplex PCR; TCRdb lists only in-frame clones, some missing. That table gives V, J and clone size, and the DNA gave D and trimming. This sample carries around 2,000,000 clones, 90% to 95% of them seen once, and the ten largest clones take around 1.7%. This clone was seen a single time. The antigen remains undetermined. Germline is not matched at one junction end, which may reflect a read error.

This chain links TRBV19 with TRBJ1-3; D might be TRBD1 (5 bases). Sequenced material: naive CD8+ T cells from PBMCs. The receptor was isolated from a man aged 18 to 30 in good health. Some clones in this sample may be carry-over from other donors' samples. The CDR3 region is CASSGTDDTPGPRGSF. The CDR3 coding sequence is TGTGCCAGCTCCGGGACGGATGATACCCCCGGGCCTCGGGGGAGTTTT.